The 18 T cell receptor beta chains below come from one sample, sequenced in a study of cytomegalovirus exposure and HLA in healthy donors. In the PCR, 60 Vbeta and 13 Jbeta primers were used. Produced via immunoSEQ multiplex PCR; TCRdb's table is partial and in-frame only. The sample includes over 150,000 clones, 60% to 80% of them seen just once. The specimen was PBMCs. Source of these receptors: a man aged 30 to 39 in good health and CMV-seropositive.

Turning to this clone: The same CDR3 also results from other DNA sequences found in this sample. This chain joins TRBV28 and TRBJ1-2; D is uncertain. V gave up 9 bases and J gave up 0 bases, with 8 bases separating them. The CDR3 totals 12 residues. The V gene's germline CDR1 is MDHEN and CDR2 SYDVKM. DNA of the CDR3: TGTGCCAGTACGGGTTCTAACTATGGCTACACCTTC. Amino acid sequence: CASTGSNYGYTF.

The rearrangement uses TRBV13 and TRBJ2-2; possible D gene TRBD1, 7 bases. This CDR3 is built from 14 residues. V was trimmed by 5 bases and J by 8 bases, leaving 15 bases between them. The V gene's germline CDR1 is PRHDT and CDR2 FYEKMQ (reference sequence). The DNA for the CDR3 is TGTGCCAGCAGCCCAGGAGGGGGCGGAGGGGAGCTGTTTTTT. This sequence encodes CASSPGGGGGELFF.

With regard to this clone: One junction end does not reproduce the germline sequence, and a read error may be involved. V and J are TRBV4-2 and TRBJ2-1, with a weak D call TRBD2 (6 bases). Germline CDR1 LGHNA, CDR2 YNFKEQ. The CDR3 contains 12 residues. The CDR3 sequence is CASSQESLATIF. The CDR3 DNA follows: TGTGCCAGCAGCCAAGAAAGCCTAGCGACGATCTTC.

This clone was counted a few times. This CDR3 is CASSLRRAGSPLHF. The CDR3 bases are TGTGCCAGCAGCTTAAGGAGGGCCGGGTCACCCCTCCACTTT. The chain uses TRBV7-2 and TRBJ1-6; no reliable D call. The CDR3 has 14 amino acids. V was cut by 2 bases and J by 10 bases, with 12 bases left in between. Germline CDR1 reads SGHTA; CDR2 reads FQGNSA.

This clone was counted only a few times. The chain has TRBV7-9 and TRBJ1-4; D might be TRBD1 (5 bases). From germline, CDR1 is SEHNR and CDR2 FQNEAQ (reference sequence). Trimming cost V 5 bases and J 0 bases, with 7 bases left between them. The CDR3 totals 14 residues. DNA of the CDR3: TGTGCCAGCAGCACGACAGCAACTAATGAAAAACTGTTTTTT. Translation: CASSTTATNEKLFF.

This chain links TRBV11-3 with TRBJ1-4; D call uncertain. The CDR3 runs 14 residues. Germline loops: CDR1 SGHNT, CDR2 YENEEA. V lost 5 bases to trimming and J lost 3 bases, with 10 bases between them. CDR3 residues: CASSPAGPNEKLFF. Here the CDR3 DNA reads TGTGCCAGCAGCCCCGCGGGTCCTAATGAAAAACTGTTTTTT.

The chain joins TRBV5-1 to TRBJ2-1; 8 bases align to TRBD2. Germline CDR1 and CDR2: SGHRS and YFSETQ. V dropped 2 bases and J dropped 8; count of bases not matched to a gene: 6. This CDR3 region has 14 residues. The DNA for the CDR3 is TGCGCCAGCAGCTTTACGGGGGGGCCCTATGAGCAGTTCTTC. It codes for CASSFTGGPYEQFF. The entire variable domain, with the rest obtained from reference TRBV5-1 and TRBJ2-1, is as follows: KAGVTQTPRYLIKTRGQQVTLSCSPISGHRSVSWYQQTPGQGLQFLFEYFSETQRNKGNFPGRFSGRQFSNSRSEMNVSTLELGDSALYLCASSFTGGPYEQFFGPGTRLTVL.

This chain joins TRBV6-5 and TRBJ1-6, with D unclear. The V end lost 6 bases, the J end lost 14 bases, and 23 bases lay between the germline ends. This CDR3 is 15 amino acids long. The germline gives CDR1 MNHEY, CDR2 SVGAGI. The CDR3 loop is CASRGSGGLLLTLHF. The DNA of the CDR3 is TGTGCCAGCAGGGGGTCGGGAGGCCTACTTCTCACCCTCCACTTT.

J is TRBJ1-6 and V is TRBV10-2; perhaps TRBD1 as D (6 bases). The CDR3 consists of 12 residues. The germline CDR1 and CDR2 sequences are WSHSY and SAAADI. Between the trimmed V and J ends, which lost 7 bases and 8 bases, there was a span of 9 bases. For the CDR3, the DNA is TGCGCCAGCATGGCAGGGGATTCACCCCTCCACTTT. Translated, it gives CASMAGDSPLHF.

This chain connects TRBV2 to TRBJ2-2; D might be TRBD2 (6 bases). V lost 6 bases and J lost 4, with 12 bases in between. Germline loops: CDR1 SNHLY, CDR2 FYNNEI. This CDR3 has 14 residues. Written as DNA, the CDR3 is TGTGCCAGCAGGGAGGGACTGGTCACCGGGGAGCTGTTTTTT. It specifies CASREGLVTGELFF. The whole variable domain, remainder taken from reference TRBV2 and TRBJ2-2, is EPEVTQTPSHQVTQMGQEVILRCVPISNHLYFYWYRQILGQKVEFLVSFYNNEISEKSEIFDDQFSVERPDGSNFTLKIRSTKLEDSAMYFCASREGLVTGELFFGEGSRLTVL.

Worth noting for this clone: Other DNA sequences in this sample translate to the same CDR3. The chain joins TRBV6-5 to TRBJ2-7; the match to TRBD1 covers 10 bases. Trimming removed 2 bases from V and 2 bases from J; junction bases left unmatched: 0. The CDR3 consists of 14 residues. Germline lookup yields CDR1 MNHEY and CDR2 SVGAGI. CDR3 nucleotides: TGTGCCAGCAGTTACGGACAGGGGGCCTACGAGCAGTACTTC. Residues: CASSYGQGAYEQYF.

V usage is TRBV6-5 and J usage is TRBJ2-5, with D possibly TRBD2 on 6 matching bases. From germline, CDR1 is MNHEY and CDR2 SVGAGI. The CDR3 is 13 residues long. With 1 base removed from V and 5 bases from J, the gap between germline ends came to 8 bases. CDR3 residues: CASSYWGEETQYF. As DNA, the CDR3 is TGTGCCAGCAGTTACTGGGGGGAGGAGACCCAGTACTTC.

CDR3 protein: CASSFDRVGTEAFF. The CDR3 DNA follows: TGCGCCAGCAGCTTTGACAGGGTCGGCACTGAAGCTTTCTTT. The rearrangement links TRBV5-1 to TRBJ1-1; 7 nucleotides match TRBD1. The V gene end was trimmed by 2 bases and the J gene end by 4 bases; junction bases not matched to a gene: 5. Germline CDR1 and CDR2: SGHRS and YFSETQ. The CDR3 extends over 14 amino acids.

This clone appeared once. The chain carries TRBV4-1 and TRBJ1-1, with D possibly matching TRBD1 (6 bases). Trimming removed 7 bases from V and 0 bases from J, with 15 bases in between. This CDR3 has 15 amino acids. The germline V gene has CDR1 MGHRA and CDR2 YSYEKL. In DNA, the CDR3 is TGCGCCAGCAAACAGGGATCAATCATGAACACTGAAGCTTTCTTT. It encodes CASKQGSIMNTEAFF.

V is TRBV19 and J is TRBJ1-5; TRBD1 aligns across 8 bases. Germline CDR1 is LNHDA and CDR2 is SQIVND (reference sequence). The trim removed 6 bases at V and 7 bases at J, leaving 5 bases unmatched. The CDR3 has 13 residues. The chain's CDR3 is CASRDRERQPQHF. The CDR3 bases are TGTGCCAGTAGGGACAGGGAAAGACAGCCCCAGCATTTT.

This clone occurred a few times. V gene TRBV12-5 combines with J gene TRBJ1-4, with D maybe TRBD1 (5 bases). Germline V lookup: CDR1 LGHNT, CDR2 FRNRAP. V dropped 1 base and J dropped 5 bases, with 8 bases sitting between them. The CDR3 has 14 amino acids. CDR3 DNA sequence: TGTGCTAGTGGTTTGGGCCAGGGCAATGAAAAACTGTTTTTT. Amino acid sequence: CASGLGQGNEKLFF.

The chain combines TRBV27 with TRBJ2-2; 7 bases map to TRBD1. V lost 4 bases, J lost 6 bases, and 11 bases stayed unmatched. Germline V lookup: CDR1 MNHEY, CDR2 SMNVEV (reference sequence). The CDR3 sequence is 16 residues long. The CDR3 bases are TGTGCCAGCAGTTACGCGACAGGGTTCGAAGCCGGGGAGCTGTTTTTT. This codes for CASSYATGFEAGELFF.

This clone has more than one count but fewer than ten. This chain links TRBV6-5 with TRBJ2-7; TRBD2 agrees at 10 bases. The junction had 1 base not matched to a gene; V was cut back by 4 bases and J by 4 bases. CDR1 MNHEY and CDR2 SVGAGI come from the germline V gene. This CDR3 spans 13 amino acids. CDR3 region: CASSLTSGYEQYF. DNA of the CDR3: TGTGCCAGCAGTTTGACTAGCGGGTACGAGCAGTACTTC.